This entry is about one T cell receptor beta chain. Its antigen is unknown. These data originate in a study of blood T cells in healthy people across ages. Study-wide results and caveats: Donor CMV status, an unknown factor, possibly confounded changes in expanded clonotypes. Percentage of naive T cells showed a strong correlation with TCR beta diversity.

It was with a sample-barcoded 5' primer and a J-beta primer mix that a second PCR of about 7 to 12 cycles was run. A single record per CDR3 protein comes from TCRdb applying MiXCR to the 5' RACE reads. The table shows 1.5 million to 1.9 million distinct CDR3 sequences, with under 55% occurring only once. V was pared by 4 bases and J by 3 bases, with 13 bases between. The germline CDR1 and CDR2 sequences are SGDLS and YYNGEE. The CDR3 spans 14 residues. Healthy Russian Caucasian donors spanned ages about 6 to 90 years. The chain combines TRBV9 with TRBJ1-2; D is possibly TRBD1 (5 bases). This receptor was identified in a woman in her late teens or twenties in good health. The sample consisted of blood. The CDR3 DNA sequence: TGTGCCAGCAGCTCCGCCGGGACGTACTATGGCTACACCTTC. Translating gives CASSSAGTYYGYTF.